Included here is one TCR beta chain sequence, with context. Its antigen is still unknown. Germline CDR1 and CDR2: GTSNPN and SVGIG (reference sequence). This CDR3 has 16 amino acids. The J segment lost 2 bases and the V segment lost 1 base, leaving 6 bases of the junction unmatched. The data were taken from a study of CD4+ T cells in melanoma. The table came from immunoSEQ multiplex PCR; TCRdb's copy has only in-frame clones and leaves some out. The table records about 110,000 clones, 92% of them present only once. General observations from the study: CD8+ T cell, macrophage and B cell function reportedly correlated with neoantigen-specific CD4+ T cells. In melanoma, neoantigen-specific CD4+ T cells reportedly differed in differentiation state.

Input material: peripheral blood. V gene TRBV30 combines with J gene TRBJ2-3; 10 bases agree with TRBD2. The receptor comes from a human donor with melanoma. CDR3 bases: TGTGCCTGGAGTGGGTCGGGACTAGCGAACACAGATACGCAGTATTTT. Encoded protein: CAWSGSGLANTDTQYF.